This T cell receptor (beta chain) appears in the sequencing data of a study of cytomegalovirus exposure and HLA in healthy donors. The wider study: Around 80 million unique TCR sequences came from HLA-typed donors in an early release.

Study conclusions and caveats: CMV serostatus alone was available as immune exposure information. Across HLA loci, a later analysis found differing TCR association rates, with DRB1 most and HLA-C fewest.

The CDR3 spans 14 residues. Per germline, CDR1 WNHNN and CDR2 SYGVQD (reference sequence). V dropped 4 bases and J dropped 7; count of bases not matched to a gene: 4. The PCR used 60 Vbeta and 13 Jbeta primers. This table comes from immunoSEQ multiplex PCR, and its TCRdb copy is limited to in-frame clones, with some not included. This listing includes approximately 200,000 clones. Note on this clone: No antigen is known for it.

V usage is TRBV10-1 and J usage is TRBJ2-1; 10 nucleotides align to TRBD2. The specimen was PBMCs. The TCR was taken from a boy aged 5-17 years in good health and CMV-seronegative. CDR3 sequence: CASSVAGGQNEQFF. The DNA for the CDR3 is TGCGCCAGCAGTGTAGCGGGGGGCCAAAATGAGCAGTTCTTC.